The T cell receptor beta chain described here comes from a study of T cells after posttransplantation cyclophosphamide. The germline V and J ends were trimmed by 4 bases and 4 bases, with 12 bases remaining between them. Germline V gives CDR1 LGHNA, CDR2 YSLEER. The CDR3 is 14 residues long. Study results and caveats: Later blood repertoires were often dominated by clones from the donor CD8+ memory compartment. Recipient CMV seropositivity and CMV reactivation strongly tracked TRB clonality.

Here immunoSEQ multiplex PCR was the method, and the copy in TCRdb shows in-frame clones only, minus some. Altogether around 35,000 clones were found in the sample, and no singletons occur. This clone was detected many times. What it binds is unknown. The TCR was taken from a man aged 30 to 45 in good health and a related stem cell transplant donor. This chain joins TRBV4-3 and TRBJ2-3; D might be TRBD1 (7 bases). The sample comprised PBMCs. The CDR3 reads CASSLQGGPDTQYF. DNA for the CDR3: TGCGCCAGCAGCCTCCAGGGGGGACCAGATACGCAGTATTTT.